This note documents a single T cell receptor (beta chain) sequence. These data come from a study of blood T cell repertoires in COVID-19. Losses at the gene ends were 3 bases for V and 4 bases for J; bases not matched to a gene: 6. The CDR3 runs 15 residues. Germline CDR1 SGHTS, CDR2 YDEGEE. The assay was immunoSEQ multiplex PCR, and TCRdb's table has in-frame clones only and misses some. This sample has around 470,000 clones; 85% to 90% occur once, and the top ten carry around 0.92%. The receptor was isolated from a man aged 18 to 35 with COVID-19, enrolled during active disease. The chain is built from TRBV5-8 and TRBJ2-2; 7 nucleotides line up with TRBD1. Sequencing was performed on peripheral blood. CDR3 amino acids: CASSWTGVFTGELFF. DNA for the CDR3: TGTGCCAGCAGCTGGACAGGAGTTTTCACCGGGGAGCTGTTTTTT.